This T cell receptor (beta chain) was documented in a study of cytomegalovirus exposure and HLA in healthy donors. The V end lost 1 base, the J end lost 7 bases, and 15 bases lay between the germline ends. Germline-derived CDR1 and CDR2 are SGHRS and YFSETQ. CDR3 size: 15 residues. Points from the study as a whole: V- and J-gene trimming of TCR beta was linked (in a later analysis) to a missense DCLRE1C variant. It is likely that the observed cluster of highly shared sequence variants was a sequencing artifact. A few of the chains that were CMV-associated were confirmed in vitro to be specific for CMV antigens.

PCR was performed using 60 Vbeta and 13 Jbeta primers. The data were produced by immunoSEQ multiplex PCR, yet TCRdb's version contains in-frame clones alone and is incomplete. The table has tens of thousands of clones, 70% to 85% seen once. This clone was seen just once. As yet, its antigen is unknown. This TCR derives from a man younger than 30 in good health and CMV-seronegative. The chain uses TRBV5-1 and TRBJ2-1, with D possibly being TRBD1 (5 bases). Sequences were obtained from PBMCs. CDR3 region: CASSLKGALGNEQFF. In DNA, the CDR3 is TGCGCCAGCAGCTTGAAAGGGGCTTTAGGTAATGAGCAGTTCTTC.